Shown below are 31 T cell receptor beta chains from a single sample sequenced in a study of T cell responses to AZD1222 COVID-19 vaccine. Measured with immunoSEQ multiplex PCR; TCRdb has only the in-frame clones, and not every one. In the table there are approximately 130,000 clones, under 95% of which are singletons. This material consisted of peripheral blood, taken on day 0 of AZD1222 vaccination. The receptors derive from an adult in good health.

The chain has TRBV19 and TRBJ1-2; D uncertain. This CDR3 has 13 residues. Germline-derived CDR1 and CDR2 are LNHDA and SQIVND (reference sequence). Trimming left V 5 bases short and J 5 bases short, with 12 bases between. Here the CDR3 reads CASSVPQVYGYTF. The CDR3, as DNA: TGTGCCAGTAGTGTCCCTCAGGTGTATGGCTACACCTTC.

CDR3 protein: CASSELEETEAFF. The DNA of the CDR3 is TGTGCCAGCAGTGAATTAGAGGAGACTGAAGCTTTCTTT. This chain connects TRBV6-1 to TRBJ1-1; D call uncertain. From germline, CDR1 is MNHNS and CDR2 SASEGT. V lost 2 bases and J 5 bases, leaving 9 bases between the germline ends. CDR3 length: 13 amino acids.

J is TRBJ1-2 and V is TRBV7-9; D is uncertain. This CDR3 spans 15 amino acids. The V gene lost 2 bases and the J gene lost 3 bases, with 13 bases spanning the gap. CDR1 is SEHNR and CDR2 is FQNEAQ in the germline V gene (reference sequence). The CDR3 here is CASSLFAGMDYGYTF. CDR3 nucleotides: TGTGCCAGCAGCTTATTCGCCGGGATGGACTATGGCTACACCTTC.

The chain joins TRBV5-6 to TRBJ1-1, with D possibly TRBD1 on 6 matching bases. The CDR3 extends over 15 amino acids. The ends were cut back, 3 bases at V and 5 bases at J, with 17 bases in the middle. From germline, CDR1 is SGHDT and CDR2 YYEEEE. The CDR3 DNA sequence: TGTGCCAGCAGCTATAATCAGGGGAAACGTACTGAAGCTTTCTTT. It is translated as CASSYNQGKRTEAFF.

CDR3 coding DNA: TGTGCCAGCAGTCTAGGTGGCGGGAGGATCTACGAGCAGTACTTC. This gives the protein CASSLGGGRIYEQYF. The chain recombines TRBV28 with TRBJ2-7; 8 bases match TRBD2. V lost 5 bases and J lost 3; bases outside the gene matches: 9. Germline loops: CDR1 MDHEN, CDR2 SYDVKM. The CDR3 sequence is 15 residues long.

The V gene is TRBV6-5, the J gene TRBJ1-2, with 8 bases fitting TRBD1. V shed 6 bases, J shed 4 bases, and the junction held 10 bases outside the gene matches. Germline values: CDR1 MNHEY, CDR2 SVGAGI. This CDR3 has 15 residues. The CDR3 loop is CASSPEPGQVYGYTF. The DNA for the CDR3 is TGTGCCAGCAGCCCCGAACCGGGACAGGTCTATGGCTACACCTTC.

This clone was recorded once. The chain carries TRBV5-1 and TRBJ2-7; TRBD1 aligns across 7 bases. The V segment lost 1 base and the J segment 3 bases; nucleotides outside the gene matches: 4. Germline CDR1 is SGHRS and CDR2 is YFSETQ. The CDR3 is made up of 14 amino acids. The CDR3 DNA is TGCGCCAGCAGCTTGCTCGGGACAGTCTACGAGCAGTACTTC. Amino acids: CASSLLGTVYEQYF.

The CDR3, as DNA: TGTGCCAGCAGCCCTCAAGGGCCCCAAGAGACCCAGTACTTC. It translates to CASSPQGPQETQYF. This sequence joins TRBV7-9 and TRBJ2-5, with no clear D. The germline V and J ends were trimmed by 5 bases and 1 base, with 11 bases remaining between them. This CDR3 is 14 amino acids long. The V gene's germline CDR1 is SEHNR and CDR2 FQNEAQ (reference sequence). The complete variable domain, with remaining parts taken from reference TRBV7-9 and TRBJ2-5, reads DTGVSQNPRHKITKRGQNVTFRCDPISEHNRLYWYRQTLGQGPEFLTYFQNEAQLEKSRLLSDRFSAERPKGSFSTLEIQRTEQGDSAMYLCASSPQGPQETQYFGPGTRLLVL.

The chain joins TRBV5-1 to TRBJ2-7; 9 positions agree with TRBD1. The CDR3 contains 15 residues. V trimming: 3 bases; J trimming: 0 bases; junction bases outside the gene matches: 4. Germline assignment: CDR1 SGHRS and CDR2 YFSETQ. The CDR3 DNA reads TGCGCCAGCAGCTCCGGACAGGGGACCTCCTACGAGCAGTACTTC. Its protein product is CASSSGQGTSYEQYF.

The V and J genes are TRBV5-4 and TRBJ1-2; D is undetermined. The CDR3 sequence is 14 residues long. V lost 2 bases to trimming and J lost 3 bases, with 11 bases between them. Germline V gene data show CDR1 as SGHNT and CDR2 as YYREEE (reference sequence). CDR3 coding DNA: TGTGCCAGCAGCTTCAACCCGTTCGACTATGGCTACACCTTC. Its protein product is CASSFNPFDYGYTF.

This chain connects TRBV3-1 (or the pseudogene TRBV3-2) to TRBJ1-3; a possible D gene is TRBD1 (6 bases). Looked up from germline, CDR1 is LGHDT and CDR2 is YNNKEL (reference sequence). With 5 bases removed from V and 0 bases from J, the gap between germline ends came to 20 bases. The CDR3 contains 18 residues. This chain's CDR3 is CASSTRWGGPLSGNTIYF. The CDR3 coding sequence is TGTGCCAGCAGCACCCGTTGGGGGGGGCCGCTCTCTGGAAACACCATATATTTT.

In nucleotides, the CDR3 is TGTGCCAGCAGCATTAGCGGGAGGGCCGACAATGAGCAGTTCTTC. Its translation is CASSISGRADNEQFF. The chain is built from TRBV11-3 and TRBJ2-1; 11 bases are shared with TRBD2. The CDR3 runs 15 residues. J was trimmed by 5 bases and V by 5 bases; bases with no gene match: 5. CDR1 is SGHNT, CDR2 YENEEA, per germline.

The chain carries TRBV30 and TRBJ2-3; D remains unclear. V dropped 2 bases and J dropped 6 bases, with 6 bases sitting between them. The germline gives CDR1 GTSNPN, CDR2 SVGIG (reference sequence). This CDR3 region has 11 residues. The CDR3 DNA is TGTGCCTGGAGTATGCGGGATACGCAGTATTTT. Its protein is CAWSMRDTQYF.

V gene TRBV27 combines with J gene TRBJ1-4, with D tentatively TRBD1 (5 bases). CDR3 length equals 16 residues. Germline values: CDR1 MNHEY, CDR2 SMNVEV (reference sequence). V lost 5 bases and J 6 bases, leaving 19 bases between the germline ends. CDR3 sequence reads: CASSPLPQGGYEKLFF. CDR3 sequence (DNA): TGTGCCAGCAGTCCCCTCCCCCAGGGAGGATATGAAAAACTGTTTTTT. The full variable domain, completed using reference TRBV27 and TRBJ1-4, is EAQVTQNPRYLITVTGKKLTVTCSQNMNHEYMSWYRQDPGLGLRQIYYSMNVEVTDKGDVPEGYKVSRKEKRNFPLILESPSPNQTSLYFCASSPLPQGGYEKLFFGSGTQLSVL.

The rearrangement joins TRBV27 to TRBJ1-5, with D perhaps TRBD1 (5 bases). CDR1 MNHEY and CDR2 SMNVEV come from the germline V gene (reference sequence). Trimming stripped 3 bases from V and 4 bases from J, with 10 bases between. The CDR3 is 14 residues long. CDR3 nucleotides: TGTGCCAGCAGTTTTGGGACCTTAAATCAGCCCCAGCATTTT. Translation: CASSFGTLNQPQHF.

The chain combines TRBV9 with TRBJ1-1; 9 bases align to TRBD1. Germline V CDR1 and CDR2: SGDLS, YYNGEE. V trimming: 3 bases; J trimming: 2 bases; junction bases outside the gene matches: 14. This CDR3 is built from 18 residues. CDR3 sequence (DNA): TGTGCCAGCAGCGCTGCCCCACAGGGGGCACGGAGAAACACTGAAGCTTTCTTT. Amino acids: CASSAAPQGARRNTEAFF.

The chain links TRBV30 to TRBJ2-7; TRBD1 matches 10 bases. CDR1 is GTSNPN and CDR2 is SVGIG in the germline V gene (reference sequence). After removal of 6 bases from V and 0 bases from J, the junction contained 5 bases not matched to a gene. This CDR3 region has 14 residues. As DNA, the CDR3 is TGTGCCTGTCGGAGGGACAGGGGCTCCTACGAGCAGTACTTC. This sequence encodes CACRRDRGSYEQYF.

CDR3 sequence reads: CASSPEQVGNTIYF. In nucleotides, the CDR3 is TGTGCCAGCTCCCCAGAACAAGTCGGCAACACCATATATTTT. The chain is built from TRBV18 and TRBJ1-3; no clear D gene. Germline loops: CDR1 KGHSH, CDR2 LQKENI. V was pared by 6 bases and J by 7 bases, with 16 bases between. This CDR3 has 14 residues.

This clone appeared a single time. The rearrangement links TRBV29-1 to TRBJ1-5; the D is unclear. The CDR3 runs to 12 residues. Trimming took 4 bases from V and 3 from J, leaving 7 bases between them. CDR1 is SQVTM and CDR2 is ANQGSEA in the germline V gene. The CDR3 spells CSVGGVNQPQHF. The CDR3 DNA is TGCAGCGTTGGGGGAGTCAATCAGCCCCAGCATTTT.

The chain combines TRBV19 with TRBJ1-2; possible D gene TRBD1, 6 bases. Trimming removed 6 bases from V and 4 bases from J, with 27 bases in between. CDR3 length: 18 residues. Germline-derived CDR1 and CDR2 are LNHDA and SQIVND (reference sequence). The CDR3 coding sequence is TGTGCCAGTAGGAAAACTACATTGGGGCAGGGGTCATCCTATGGCTACACCTTC. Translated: CASRKTTLGQGSSYGYTF.

In nucleotides, the CDR3 is TGTGCCAGTAGCCCGGGACAGGGGCTGGAAAAACTGTTTTTT. Protein product: CASSPGQGLEKLFF. The chain recombines TRBV19 with TRBJ1-4; 10 positions agree with TRBD1. Germline trimming cut 6 bases from V and 8 bases from J; bases unmatched to any gene: 6. CDR3 length: 14 amino acids. The germline V gene has CDR1 LNHDA and CDR2 SQIVND (reference sequence).

CDR3: CSATRGGGNTEAFF. The CDR3, as DNA: TGCAGCGCTACGCGGGGCGGGGGCAACACTGAAGCTTTCTTT. The chain carries TRBV29-1 and TRBJ1-1, with D possibly matching TRBD1 (6 bases). This CDR3 is built from 14 residues. Deletions cut 7 bases from V and 2 bases from J, with 17 bases between. Germline CDR1 is SQVTM and CDR2 is ANQGSEA.

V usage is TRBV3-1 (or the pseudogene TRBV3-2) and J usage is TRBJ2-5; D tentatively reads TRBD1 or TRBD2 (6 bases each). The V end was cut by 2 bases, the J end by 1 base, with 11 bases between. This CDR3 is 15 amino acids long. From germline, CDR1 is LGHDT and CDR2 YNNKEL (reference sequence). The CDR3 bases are TGTGCCAGCAGCCAAAGGGGGGAGCGCCAAGAGACCCAGTACTTC. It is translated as CASSQRGERQETQYF.

In nucleotides, the CDR3 is TGTGCCAGCAGCCACACTGGACTACGCTACGAGCAGTACTTC. Protein sequence: CASSHTGLRYEQYF. The chain joins TRBV3-1 (or the pseudogene TRBV3-2) to TRBJ2-7, with D tentatively TRBD2 (6 bases). The CDR3 has 14 residues. CDR1 and CDR2 from the germline V gene are LGHDT and YNNKEL (reference sequence). With 3 bases removed from V and 3 bases from J, the gap between germline ends came to 12 bases.

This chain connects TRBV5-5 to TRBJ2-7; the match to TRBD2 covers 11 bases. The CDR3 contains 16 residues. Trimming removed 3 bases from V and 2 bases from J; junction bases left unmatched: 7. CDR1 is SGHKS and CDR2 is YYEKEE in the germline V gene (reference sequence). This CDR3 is CASSWGGTSGAYEQYF. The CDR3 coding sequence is TGTGCCAGCAGCTGGGGAGGGACTAGCGGAGCCTACGAGCAGTACTTC.

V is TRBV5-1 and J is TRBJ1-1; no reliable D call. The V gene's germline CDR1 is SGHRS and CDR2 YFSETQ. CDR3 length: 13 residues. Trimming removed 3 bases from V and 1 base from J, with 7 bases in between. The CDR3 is CASSSPGNTEAFF. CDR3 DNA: TGCGCCAGCAGCTCCCCCGGGAACACTGAAGCTTTCTTT.

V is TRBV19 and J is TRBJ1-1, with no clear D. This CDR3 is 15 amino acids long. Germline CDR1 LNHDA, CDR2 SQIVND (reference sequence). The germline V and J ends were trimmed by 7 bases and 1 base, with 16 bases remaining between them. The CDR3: CASKENLRANTEAFF. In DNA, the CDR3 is TGTGCCAGTAAAGAGAACTTACGAGCGAACACTGAAGCTTTCTTT.

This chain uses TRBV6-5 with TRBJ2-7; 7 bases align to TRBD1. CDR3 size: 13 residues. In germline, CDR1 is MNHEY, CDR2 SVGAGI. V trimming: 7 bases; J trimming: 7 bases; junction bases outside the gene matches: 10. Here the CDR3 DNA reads TGTGCCAGCACCGGGACAGCACTTCGAGAGCAGTACTTC. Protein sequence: CASTGTALREQYF.

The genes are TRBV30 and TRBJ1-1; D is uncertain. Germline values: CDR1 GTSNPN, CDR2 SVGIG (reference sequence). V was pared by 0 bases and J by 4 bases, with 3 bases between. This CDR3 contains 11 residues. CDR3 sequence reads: CAWSVLTEAFF. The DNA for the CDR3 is TGTGCCTGGAGTGTACTCACTGAAGCTTTCTTT. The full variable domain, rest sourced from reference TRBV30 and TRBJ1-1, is SQTIHQWPATLVQPVGSPLSLECTVEGTSNPNLYWYRQAAGRGLQLLFYSVGIGQISSEVPQNLSASRPQDRQFILSSKKLLLSDSGFYLCAWSVLTEAFFGQGTRLTVV.

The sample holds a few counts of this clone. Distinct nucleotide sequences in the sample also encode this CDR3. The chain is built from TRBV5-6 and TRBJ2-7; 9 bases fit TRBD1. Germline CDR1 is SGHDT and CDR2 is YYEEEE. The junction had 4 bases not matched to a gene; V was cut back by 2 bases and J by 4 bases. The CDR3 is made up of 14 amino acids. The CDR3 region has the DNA TGTGCCAGCAGCTTTGGACAGGGGAGGTACGAGCAGTACTTC. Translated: CASSFGQGRYEQYF.

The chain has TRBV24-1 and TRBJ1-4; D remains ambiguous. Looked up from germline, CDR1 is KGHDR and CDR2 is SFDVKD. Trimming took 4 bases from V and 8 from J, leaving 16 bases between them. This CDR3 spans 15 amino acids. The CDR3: CATSDPRLEGEKLFF. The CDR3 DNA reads TGTGCCACCAGTGACCCTCGACTCGAAGGAGAAAAACTGTTTTTT.